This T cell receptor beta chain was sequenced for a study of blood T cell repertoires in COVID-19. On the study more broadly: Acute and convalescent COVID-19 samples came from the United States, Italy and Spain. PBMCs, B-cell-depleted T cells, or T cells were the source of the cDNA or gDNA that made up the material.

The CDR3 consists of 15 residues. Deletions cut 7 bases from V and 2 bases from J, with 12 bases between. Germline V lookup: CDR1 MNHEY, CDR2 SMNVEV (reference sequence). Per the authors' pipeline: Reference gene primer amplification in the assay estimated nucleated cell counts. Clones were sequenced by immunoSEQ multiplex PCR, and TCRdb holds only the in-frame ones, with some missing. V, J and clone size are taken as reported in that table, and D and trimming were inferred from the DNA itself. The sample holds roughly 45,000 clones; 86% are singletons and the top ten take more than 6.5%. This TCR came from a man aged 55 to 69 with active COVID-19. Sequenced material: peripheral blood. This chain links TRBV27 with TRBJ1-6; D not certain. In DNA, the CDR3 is TGTGCCAGCAAGGAGCTCCTAGCCTATAATTCACCCCTCCACTTT. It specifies CASKELLAYNSPLHF.